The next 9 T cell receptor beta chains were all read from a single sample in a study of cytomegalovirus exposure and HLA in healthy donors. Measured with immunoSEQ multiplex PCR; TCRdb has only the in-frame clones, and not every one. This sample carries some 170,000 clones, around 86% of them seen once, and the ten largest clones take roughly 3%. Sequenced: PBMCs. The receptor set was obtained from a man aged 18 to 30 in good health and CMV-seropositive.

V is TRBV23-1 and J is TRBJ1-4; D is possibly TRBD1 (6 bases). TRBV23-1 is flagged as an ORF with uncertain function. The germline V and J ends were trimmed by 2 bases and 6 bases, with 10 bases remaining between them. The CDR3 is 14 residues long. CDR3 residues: CASSQSWTDEKLFF. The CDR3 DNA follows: TGCGCCAGCAGTCAAAGCTGGACAGATGAAAAACTGTTTTTT.

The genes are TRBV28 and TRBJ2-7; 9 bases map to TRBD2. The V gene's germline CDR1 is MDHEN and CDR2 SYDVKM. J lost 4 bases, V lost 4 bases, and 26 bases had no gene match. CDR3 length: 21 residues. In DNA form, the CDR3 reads TGTGCCAGCAGTTCCGCTCCAGACCGGGCCCGATTCGGCGGGAGGGCGTACGAGCAGTACTTC. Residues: CASSSAPDRARFGGRAYEQYF.

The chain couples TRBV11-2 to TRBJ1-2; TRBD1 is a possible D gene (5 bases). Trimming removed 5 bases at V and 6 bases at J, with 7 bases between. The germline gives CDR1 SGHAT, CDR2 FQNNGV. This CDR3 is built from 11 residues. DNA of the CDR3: TGTGCCAGCAGCCAGGGTAATGGCTACACCTTC. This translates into CASSQGNGYTF.

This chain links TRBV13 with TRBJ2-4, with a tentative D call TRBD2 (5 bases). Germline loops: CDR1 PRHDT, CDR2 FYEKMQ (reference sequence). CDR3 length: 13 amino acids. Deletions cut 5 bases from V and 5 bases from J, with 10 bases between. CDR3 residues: CASSPGNQNIQYF. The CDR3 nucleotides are TGTGCCAGCAGCCCGGGGAACCAAAACATTCAGTACTTC.

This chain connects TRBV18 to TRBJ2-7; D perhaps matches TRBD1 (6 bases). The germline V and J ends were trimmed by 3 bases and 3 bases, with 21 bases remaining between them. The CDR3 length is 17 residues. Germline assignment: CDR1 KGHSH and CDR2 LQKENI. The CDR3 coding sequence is TGTGCCAGCTCACCTCGACCCCAAGGACAGCCTAACTACGAGCAGTACTTC. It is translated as CASSPRPQGQPNYEQYF.

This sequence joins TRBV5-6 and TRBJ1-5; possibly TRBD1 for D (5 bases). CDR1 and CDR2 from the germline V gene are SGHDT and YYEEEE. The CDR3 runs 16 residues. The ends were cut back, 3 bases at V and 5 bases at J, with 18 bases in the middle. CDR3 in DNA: TGTGCCAGCAGCTCGCATCACGCAGGGATCTATCAGCCCCAGCATTTT. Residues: CASSSHHAGIYQPQHF. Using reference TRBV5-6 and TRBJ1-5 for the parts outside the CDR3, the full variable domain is DAGVTQSPTHLIKTRGQQVTLRCSPKSGHDTVSWYQQALGQGPQFIFQYYEEEERQRGNFPDRFSGHQFPNYSSELNVNALLLGDSALYLCASSSHHAGIYQPQHFGDGTRLSIL.

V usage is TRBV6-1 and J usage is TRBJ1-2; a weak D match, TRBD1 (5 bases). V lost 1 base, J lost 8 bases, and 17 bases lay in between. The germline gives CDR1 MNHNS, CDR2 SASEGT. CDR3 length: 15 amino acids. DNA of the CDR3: TGTGCCAGCAGTGAAGTCCTACAGGAAATAAGCGGCTACACCTTC. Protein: CASSEVLQEISGYTF.

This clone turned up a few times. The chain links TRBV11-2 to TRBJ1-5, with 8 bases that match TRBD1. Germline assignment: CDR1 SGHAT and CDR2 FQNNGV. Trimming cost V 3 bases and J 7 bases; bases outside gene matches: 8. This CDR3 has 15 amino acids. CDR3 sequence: CASSFGTGHRQPQHF. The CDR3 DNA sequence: TGTGCCAGCAGCTTTGGGACAGGCCATAGACAGCCCCAGCATTTT.

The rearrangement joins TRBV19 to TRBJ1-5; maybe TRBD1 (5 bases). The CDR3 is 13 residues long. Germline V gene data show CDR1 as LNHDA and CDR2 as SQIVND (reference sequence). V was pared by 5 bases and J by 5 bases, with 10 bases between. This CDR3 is CASSWGGYQPQHF. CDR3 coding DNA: TGTGCCAGTAGTTGGGGGGGGTATCAGCCCCAGCATTTT.